This T cell receptor (beta chain) was sequenced in a study of T cell responses to AZD1222 COVID-19 vaccine. Study conclusions and caveats: Spike-spanning, vaccine-associated CD4 TCRs were dominant at 160-218 and 743-854. Donors were mostly white British, more females; clonal diversity possibly underestimated.

Repertoires were generated with immunoSEQ multiplex PCR, while TCRdb's copy carries only in-frame clones and drops some. This sample yields 120,000 to 150,000 clones, of which roughly 88% are seen a single time; more than 3% belongs to the top ten. Concerning this clone: Antigen unknown.

Germline assignment: CDR1 SGHVS and CDR2 FQNEAQ. The CDR3 contains 12 residues. With 3 bases removed from V and 8 bases from J, the gap between germline ends came to 10 bases. The clonotype comes from an adult in good health. The sample consisted of peripheral blood, taken on day 0 of MenACWY control vaccination. The rearrangement joins TRBV7-8 to TRBJ1-2; D not certain. CDR3 sequence (DNA): TGTGCCAGCAGCTTTTCAGGAGGCGGCTACACCTTC. Translated: CASSFSGGGYTF.